One and the same sample provided the 5 T cell receptor beta chains below, sequenced in a study of blood T cell repertoires in COVID-19 (dated by TCRdb to 2018 to 2021). Preparation of the library involved the immunoSEQ multiplex PCR assay. TCRdb stores this immuneACCESS table with in-frame sequences only. Part of the clones is absent; in the studies checked, under half of the shortfall reflects unresolved V genes, and no reason is known for the rest. This sample is represented by roughly 250,000 clones; nearly 90% of them were singletons. Roughly 0.8% of the sample is held by the ten biggest clonotypes. What was sequenced was peripheral blood. The receptors shown here come from a woman aged 30 to 39 with acute or convalescent COVID-19.

V gene TRBV11-2 combines with J gene TRBJ2-2, with D tentatively TRBD2 (6 bases). Germline values: CDR1 SGHAT, CDR2 FQNNGV. Trimming took off 5 bases at V and 4 bases at J, with 20 bases between the two ends. The CDR3 runs to 17 residues. CDR3 sequence reads: CASSPQTAGWGTGELFF. In DNA, the CDR3 is TGTGCCAGCAGCCCGCAAACAGCGGGCTGGGGCACCGGGGAGCTGTTTTTT.

The chain joins TRBV19 to TRBJ1-5; TRBD1 might be the D (5 bases). V was clipped by 2 bases and J by 6 bases, with 8 bases between them. Germline V gene lookup returns CDR1 LNHDA and CDR2 SQIVND (reference sequence). CDR3 length equals 13 residues. CDR3 loop: CASSIQGPQPQHF. The CDR3 DNA is TGTGCCAGTAGTATACAGGGCCCTCAGCCCCAGCATTTT.

The V and J genes are TRBV11-1 and TRBJ2-7, with TRBD1 as a possible D gene (6 bases). CDR1 is SGHAT, CDR2 FQDESV, per germline (reference sequence). Trimming took 3 bases from V and 3 from J, leaving 12 bases between them. The CDR3 loop spans 14 amino acids. In DNA form, the CDR3 reads TGTGCCAGCAGCTTTGGGGACACCCTCTACGAGCAGTACTTC. This codes for CASSFGDTLYEQYF. The complete variable domain, with remaining parts taken from reference TRBV11-1 and TRBJ2-7, reads EAEVAQSPRYKITEKSQAVAFWCDPISGHATLYWYRQILGQGPELLVQFQDESVVDDSQLPKDRFSAERLKGVDSTLKIQPAELGDSAMYLCASSFGDTLYEQYFGPGTRLTVT.

CDR3 nucleotide sequence: TGTGCCAGCAGTTCCGTCATAAGGGGTAATGAGCAGTTCTTC. Translation gives CASSSVIRGNEQFF. The chain links TRBV6-5 to TRBJ2-1; D may be TRBD1 (5 bases). CDR1 and CDR2 from the germline V gene are MNHEY and SVGAGI. Trimming left V 4 bases short and J 7 bases short, with 14 bases between. The CDR3 is 14 amino acids.

This chain links TRBV18 with TRBJ2-2; maybe TRBD1 (5 bases). Per germline, CDR1 KGHSH and CDR2 LQKENI. V was clipped by 5 bases and J by 3 bases, with 16 bases between them. The CDR3 runs 16 residues. CDR3 DNA: TGTGCCAGCTCAACAAGCAGGGTATCGGACACCGGGGAGCTGTTTTTT. Amino acid sequence: CASSTSRVSDTGELFF.